This TCR beta chain was documented in a study of T cells in women clearing cervical HPV infection. The overall study: Case blood was drawn a median approximately five months after lesion detection.

Comments on this clone: The CDR3 is cut off 3 residues early in the read; its end comes from the germline J gene.

immunoSEQ multiplex PCR used an average of 1200 ng genomic DNA. TCRdb's table, derived via immunoSEQ multiplex PCR, lists solely in-frame clones and lacks some. This repertoire includes around 39,000 clones. Between the trimmed V and J ends, which lost 4 bases and 7 bases, there was a span of 17 bases. The V gene's germline CDR1 is SGHTA and CDR2 FQGNSA. The CDR3 sequence is 15 residues long. The sequence was collected from a woman between 18 and 75 years old with a cervical HPV16 infection that either progressed to CIN3+ or cleared (not recorded which). Source material: blood buffy coat. The chain recombines TRBV7-2 with TRBJ1-5; TRBD1 might be the D (6 bases). CDR3 in amino acids: CASSSRRGAGQPQHF. The CDR3 bases that were read are TGTGCCAGCAGCTCAAGGCGGGGGGCCGGGCAGCCC.